This T cell receptor beta chain was sequenced in a study of preoperative IRX-2 immunotherapy in early breast cancer. Described treatment: preoperative locoregional IRX-2 cytokine immunotherapy. Samples came from a phase Ib trial of preoperative locoregional IRX-2 cytokine immunotherapy. V gave up 5 bases and J gave up 6 bases, with 23 bases separating them. The CDR3 covers 17 residues. The V gene's germline CDR1 is SGHRS and CDR2 YFSETQ. Measured with immunoSEQ multiplex PCR; TCRdb has only the in-frame clones, and not every one. The data hold under 25,000 clones, with approximately 95% observed a single time.

This receptor was taken from a human donor with breast cancer. Sequenced material: tumor tissue, taken after IRX-2 immunotherapy. This rearrangement joins TRBV5-1 to TRBJ2-2, with D perhaps matching TRBD2 (5 bases). CDR3 in amino acids: CASRSLQDLRLSGELFF. The DNA of the CDR3 is TGCGCCAGCAGATCATTGCAGGACTTGAGGTTGTCCGGGGAGCTGTTTTTT.